Here is one T cell receptor beta chain with its context. A second PCR of about 7 to 11 cycles used a sample-barcoded 5' primer and a J-beta primer mix. A single record per CDR3 protein comes from TCRdb applying MiXCR to the 5' RACE reads. The sample includes about 570,000 distinct CDR3 sequences, about 26% seen only once; the top ten take roughly 3.5%. The data stem from a study of blood T cells in healthy people across ages. The CDR3 loop spans 12 amino acids. The ends were cut back, 6 bases at V and 7 bases at J, with 10 bases in the middle. Germline CDR1 is MNHEY and CDR2 is SVGEGT. These data were also filed under a second study, of T cells of mothers and their children. That source reports: A few healthy Caucasian mothers gave samples, and so did their six children.

The TCR sequence derives from a boy younger than 10 in good health. The chain combines TRBV6-2 or TRBV6-3 with TRBJ1-5; D possibly corresponds to TRBD1 (6 bases). Sequencing was carried out using blood. In nucleotides, the CDR3 is TGTGCCAGCAGCGAAGGGGGGCAGCCCCAGCATTTT. It specifies CASSEGGQPQHF.